The 15 T cell receptor beta chains below were found in one sample sequenced in a study of blood T cell repertoires in COVID-19. Profiled with immunoSEQ multiplex PCR; TCRdb holds only in-frame clones, not every one. Altogether 300,000 to 400,000 clones are present, roughly 89% being singletons, with the ten largest covering roughly a tenth. Sequenced sample: peripheral blood. These TCRs come from a man aged 25 to 40 with COVID-19, enrolled during active disease.

The rearrangement uses TRBV5-1 and TRBJ2-5; D remains ambiguous. The CDR3 runs 13 residues. Per the germline V gene, CDR1 is SGHRS and CDR2 is YFSETQ. V was shortened by 0 bases and J by 8 bases, with 11 bases between the two germline ends. Here the CDR3 reads CASSLEPGRTQYF. CDR3 DNA: TGCGCCAGCAGCTTGGAACCAGGTAGAACCCAGTACTTC.

This chain uses TRBV11-2 with TRBJ2-7; 9 bases fit TRBD2. The junction had 0 bases not matched to a gene; V was cut back by 1 base and J by 2 bases. Germline values: CDR1 SGHAT, CDR2 FQNNGV. The CDR3 consists of 14 residues. In nucleotides, the CDR3 is TGTGCCAGCAGCTTAGGGACTAGCGCCTACGAGCAGTACTTC. Protein: CASSLGTSAYEQYF.

This chain connects TRBV4-2 to TRBJ2-1, with a possible D match to TRBD2 (5 bases). This CDR3 has 15 amino acids. Trimming shortened V by 4 bases and J by 0 bases, and 10 bases separated the two germline ends. Looked up from germline, CDR1 is LGHNA and CDR2 is YNFKEQ. For the CDR3, the DNA is TGTGCCAGCAGCCCGACTGGGAGCTCCTACAATGAGCAGTTCTTC. This gives the protein CASSPTGSSYNEQFF.

The J gene is TRBJ2-1, the V gene TRBV10-3; 11 nucleotides agree with TRBD1. Trimming at V came to 9 bases and at J to 3 bases, leaving 19 bases not matched to a gene. The V gene's germline CDR1 is ENHRY and CDR2 SYGVKD. There are 19 residues in the CDR3. CDR3 in amino acids: CAISSGRAEGTGGYNEQFF. The CDR3 DNA is TGTGCCATATCCTCCGGGAGGGCGGAGGGGACAGGGGGCTACAATGAGCAGTTCTTC.

The rearrangement joins TRBV27 to TRBJ2-1; 14 bases map to TRBD2. Germline V gene data show CDR1 as MNHEY and CDR2 as SMNVEV (reference sequence). The CDR3 runs to 15 residues. With 2 bases clipped from V and 7 bases from J, the junction kept 1 base outside the gene matches. The DNA for the CDR3 is TGTGCCAGCAGTTTACGACTAGCGGGAGGGAATGAGCAGTTCTTC. It specifies CASSLRLAGGNEQFF.

The chain carries TRBV13 and TRBJ2-7; D perhaps matches TRBD2 (5 bases). V was clipped by 4 bases and J by 2 bases, with 24 bases between them. This CDR3 contains 18 residues. Germline V gives CDR1 PRHDT, CDR2 FYEKMQ (reference sequence). DNA of the CDR3: TGTGCCAGCAGCTCCCCCGTTGGTGCGGGTTATAGGCCCTACGAGCAGTACTTC. Translation gives CASSSPVGAGYRPYEQYF.

The chain is built from TRBV19 and TRBJ1-5; D uncertain. V lost 3 bases to trimming and J lost 3 bases, with 9 bases between them. The germline gives CDR1 LNHDA, CDR2 SQIVND (reference sequence). There are 14 residues in the CDR3. The CDR3 region has the DNA TGTGCCAGTAGTATCGCGGGCTTCAATCAGCCCCAGCATTTT. This encodes CASSIAGFNQPQHF.

The CDR3 region is CASSHSSRDNIQYF. The CDR3 nucleotides read TGTGCCAGCAGCCACTCAAGCAGGGATAACATTCAGTACTTC. This sequence joins TRBV4-2 and TRBJ2-4; a weak D match, TRBD1 (5 bases). Germline CDR1 reads LGHNA; CDR2 reads YNFKEQ. The CDR3 has 14 residues. V shed 3 bases and J shed 7 bases, with 13 bases lying between them.

V gene TRBV5-1 combines with J gene TRBJ2-3; the D is unclear. In germline, CDR1 is SGHRS, CDR2 YFSETQ. This CDR3 is 12 amino acids long. The V end was cut by 3 bases, the J end by 4 bases, with 6 bases between. The CDR3 DNA sequence: TGCGCCAGCAGCTCACGGGCAGATACGCAGTATTTT. This gives the protein CASSSRADTQYF.

The chain combines TRBV6-5 with TRBJ2-2; 8 bases align to TRBD1. Looked up from germline, CDR1 is MNHEY and CDR2 is SVGAGI. CDR3 length: 13 amino acids. V shed 9 bases, J shed 1 base, and the junction held 1 base outside the gene matches. The chain's CDR3 is CASGQGNTGELFF. The CDR3 nucleotides read TGTGCCAGTGGACAGGGGAACACCGGGGAGCTGTTTTTT.

The chain couples TRBV11-3 to TRBJ2-3; the match to TRBD2 covers 8 bases. The CDR3 is 17 residues long. V was clipped by 2 bases and J by 1 base; unmatched bases: 8. Germline V lookup: CDR1 SGHNT, CDR2 YENEEA. CDR3 DNA sequence: TGTGCCAGCAGCTTAAAAACCACTAGCGGAGGCACAGATACGCAGTATTTT. It translates to CASSLKTTSGGTDTQYF.

The chain has TRBV18 and TRBJ2-7; 14 nucleotides align to TRBD2. The ends lost 3 bases at V and 3 bases at J; junction bases unmatched: 4. Germline V CDR1 and CDR2: KGHSH, LQKENI. The CDR3 length is 16 residues. CDR3 loop: CASSPPGLAGVYEQYF. The CDR3 DNA reads as TGTGCCAGCTCACCGCCGGGACTAGCGGGAGTCTACGAGCAGTACTTC. Full variable domain (missing parts from reference TRBV18 and TRBJ2-7): NAGVMQNPRHLVRRRGQEARLRCSPMKGHSHVYWYRQLPEEGLKFMVYLQKENIIDESGMPKERFSAEFPKEGPSILRIQQVVRGDSAAYFCASSPPGLAGVYEQYFGPGTRLTVT.

CDR3 sequence: CASVDGGPFYNSPLHF. The CDR3 DNA sequence: TGTGCCAGCGTTGACGGGGGGCCCTTCTATAATTCACCCCTCCACTTT. V gene TRBV28 combines with J gene TRBJ1-6, with D perhaps matching TRBD1 (6 bases). Trimming removed 8 bases from V and 3 bases from J, with 17 bases in between. The CDR3 totals 16 residues. Germline assignment: CDR1 MDHEN and CDR2 SYDVKM.

This clone has just a few counts. The gene calls are TRBV9 and TRBJ1-4; weak D call: TRBD1 (5 bases). Trimming removed 3 bases at V and 8 bases at J, with 17 bases between. This CDR3 has 15 amino acids. The V gene's germline CDR1 is SGDLS and CDR2 YYNGEE. The CDR3 sequence: CASSARAGRGEKLFF. CDR3 nucleotides: TGTGCCAGCAGCGCCAGGGCAGGGCGGGGGGAAAAACTGTTTTTT.

The rearrangement links TRBV4-3 to TRBJ1-2; D is undetermined. The CDR3 is made up of 13 amino acids. V was clipped by 1 base and J by 5 bases, with 8 bases between them. CDR1 and CDR2 (germline): LGHNA, YSLEER. The CDR3 sequence: CASSQGGGYGYTF. In nucleotides, the CDR3 is TGCGCCAGCAGCCAAGGTGGAGGGTATGGCTACACCTTC.